These T cell receptor beta chains were read from a single sample in a study of blood T cell repertoires in COVID-19. Repertoires were generated with immunoSEQ multiplex PCR, while TCRdb's copy carries only in-frame clones and drops some. The table includes 100,000 to 150,000 clones, approximately 89% detected once. The sequencing input was peripheral blood. The receptor source for this set is a woman aged 60-70 years with acute or convalescent COVID-19. Each CDR3 is given with its conserved first and last residue. Fields, in order: CDR3 length, V gene, clone size, D gene, J gene, CDR3 DNA, CDR3 protein. A D gene is named only where the DNA matches it firmly. The size field is filled for only some rows; it gives once, few, many or a size class.

14	TRBV6-5	few	TRBD1	TRBJ1-1	TGTGCCAGCAGGAAACAGGGGGCGGGCACTGAAGCTTTCTTT	CASRKQGAGTEAFF
13	TRBV18	few	.	TRBJ2-5	TGTGCCAGCTCACCCACTACTAAAGAGACCCAGTACTTC	CASSPTTKETQYF
15	TRBV10-3	.	TRBD1	TRBJ2-5	TGTGCCATCAGTGGAACGGGACAGGGGTTTGAGACCCAGTACTTC	CAISGTGQGFETQYF
11	TRBV18	.	.	TRBJ2-1	TGTGCCAGCTCAGCGGTCGATGAGCAGTTCTTC	CASSAVDEQFF
13	TRBV7-8	few	TRBD1	TRBJ2-3	TGTGCCAGCAGCTATGACAGGGGAGATACGCAGTATTTT	CASSYDRGDTQYF
15	TRBV6-5	once	TRBD2	TRBJ2-2	TGTGCCAGCAGTCCAGGACTAGCGGCGACCGGGGAGCTGTTTTTT	CASSPGLAATGELFF
15	TRBV2	.	.	TRBJ2-3	TGTGCCAGCAGTGAACAGGCTGGCGGCACAGATACGCAGTATTTT	CASSEQAGGTDTQYF
12	TRBV3-1/TRBV3-2	.	.	TRBJ1-2	TGTGCCAGCAGCGGCGCGGTTCGCGGCTACACCTTC	CASSGAVRGYTF
15	TRBV5-1	.	.	TRBJ1-1	TGCGCCAGCACCGTCGCGGGGACGAAGAACACTGAAGCTTTCTTT	CASTVAGTKNTEAFF
13	TRBV18	.	TRBD1	TRBJ1-5	TGTGCCAGCTCACCCGACAGGGGTGAGCCCCAGCATTTT	CASSPDRGEPQHF
16	TRBV28	.	TRBD2	TRBJ2-2	TGTGCCAGCAGTCCCCGAACTAGCGGAAACACCGGGGAGCTGTTTTTT	CASSPRTSGNTGELFF
11	TRBV10-2	.	.	TRBJ2-7	TGCGCCAGCACAGGCGCCGACGAGCAGTACTTC	CASTGADEQYF
16	TRBV10-3	.	.	TRBJ1-3	TGTGCCATCAGTGATCCGGGGATGACTACTGGAAACACCATATATTTT	CAISDPGMTTGNTIYF
15	TRBV6-5	.	TRBD1	TRBJ2-5	TGTGCCAGCAGTAACCGGGACAGACTAACGGAGACCCAGTACTTC	CASSNRDRLTETQYF
16	TRBV28	.	TRBD1	TRBJ1-2	TGTGCCAGCAGTTTATCCCGGACAGGTTCGGGTCGTGGCTACACCTTC	CASSLSRTGSGRGYTF
17	TRBV18	.	.	TRBJ1-1	TGTGCCAGCTCACCAACGACGCAGGGTTGGGGGAACACTGAAGCTTTCTTT	CASSPTTQGWGNTEAFF
11	TRBV30	.	TRBD2	TRBJ2-3	TGTGCCTGGGGGGGAGGGAATACGCAGTATTTT	CAWGGGNTQYF
10	TRBV21-1	once	.	TRBJ2-3	TGTGCCAGCAGCACGTCTACGCAGTATTTT	CASSTSTQYF
11	TRBV6-5	.	.	TRBJ2-7	TGTGCCAGCGAGGGGGTCGGCGAGCAGTACTTC	CASEGVGEQYF
16	TRBV7-2	.	.	TRBJ1-3	TGTGCCAGCAGCTTAGCGGGCAGGGGCTCTGGAAACACCATATATTTT	CASSLAGRGSGNTIYF
18	TRBV23-1	.	TRBD2	TRBJ2-1	TGCGCCAGCAGTTGCTGGACTAGCGGGCCTACATCCTACAATGAGCAGTTCTTC	CASSCWTSGPTSYNEQFF
15	TRBV24-1	once	.	TRBJ2-1	TGTGCCACCAGTGATTGGAGAGGCGACTACAATGAGCAGTTCTTC	CATSDWRGDYNEQFF
14	TRBV13	.	.	TRBJ1-1	TGTGCCAGCAGTTTTGGAGGTTCGGACACTGAAGCTTTCTTT	CASSFGGSDTEAFF
14	TRBV5-8	.	.	TRBJ1-1	TGTGCCAGCAGCCGAAGGAGGGGGAACACTGAAGCTTTCTTT	CASSRRRGNTEAFF
13	TRBV10-3	.	TRBD1	TRBJ1-6	TGTGCCATCACTAGGGACAGTAATTCACCCCTCCACTTT	CAITRDSNSPLHF
18	TRBV6-1	.	TRBD2	TRBJ2-7	TGTGCCAGCAGTGAAGATCCTAGCGGGAGGCCCCTTTCCTACGAGCAGTACTTC	CASSEDPSGRPLSYEQYF
14	TRBV19	.	TRBD1	TRBJ1-6	TGTGCCAGTAGTATCCGGGACAGCGCATCACCCCTCCACTTT	CASSIRDSASPLHF
17	TRBV19	few	.	TRBJ1-2	TGTGCCAGTAGTATAGACACCCCAGGACGCTACCCAGGGGGCTACACCTTC	CASSIDTPGRYPGGYTF
13	TRBV6-5	.	.	TRBJ1-2	TGTGCCAGCGGGGAGACAAATAACTATGGCTACACCTTC	CASGETNNYGYTF
13	TRBV19	few	.	TRBJ2-3	TGTGCCAGTAGTACCCGGAGGGCGGATACGCAGTATTTT	CASSTRRADTQYF
15	TRBV7-2	.	TRBD1	TRBJ1-2	TGTGCCAGCAGCGTATCCGGGACAGGGGGCAAAGGCTACACCTTC	CASSVSGTGGKGYTF
15	TRBV9	.	.	TRBJ1-3	TGTGCCAGCAGCGCTGCAGGGGTAACGGGAAACACCATATATTTT	CASSAAGVTGNTIYF
14	TRBV6-5	.	TRBD1	TRBJ1-2	TGTGCCAGCAGTTACGACGCAGGGGGGTATGGCTACACCTTC	CASSYDAGGYGYTF
16	TRBV30	.	.	TRBJ2-1	TGTGCCTGGAGTGTGGGGGCCCTAGCATCCTACAATGAGCAGTTCTTC	CAWSVGALASYNEQFF
15	TRBV6-1	once	TRBD1	TRBJ1-6	TGTGCCAGCAGTGAAGCTGGGACAGGGAGGGCACCCCTCCACTTT	CASSEAGTGRAPLHF
13	TRBV2	once	.	TRBJ1-1	TGTGCCAGCAGTGAAGCGCGGGGGGGTGAAGCTTTCTTT	CASSEARGGEAFF
14	TRBV6-5	once	.	TRBJ1-1	TGTGCCAGCAGTTACCGGCAGGAGAACACTGAAGCTTTCTTT	CASSYRQENTEAFF
17	TRBV3-1/TRBV3-2	.	.	TRBJ1-2	TGTGCCAGCAGCCAAAATGGATGGAAGGGGTCGGAGTATGGCTACACCTTC	CASSQNGWKGSEYGYTF
15	TRBV19	.	TRBD1	TRBJ1-6	TGTGCCAGTAGAAAGACTGGACAGGGGGATTCACCCCTCCACTTT	CASRKTGQGDSPLHF
13	TRBV6-5	.	.	TRBJ1-1	TGTGCCGCCCGAATGGAGTGGAACACTGAAGCTTTCTTT	CAARMEWNTEAFF
14	TRBV28	.	TRBD1	TRBJ2-7	TGTGCCGGCGGAACGGGACAGGGTATCGACGAGCAGTACTTC	CAGGTGQGIDEQYF
13	TRBV2	.	.	TRBJ2-2	TGTGCCAGCAAGGGAGACCTCACCGGGGAGCTGTTTTTT	CASKGDLTGELFF
16	TRBV29-1	.	.	TRBJ2-4	TGCAGCGTCGCTGGTGTCAGGGGCTGGGCCAAAAACATTCAGTACTTC	CSVAGVRGWAKNIQYF
14	TRBV28	.	TRBD1	TRBJ1-5	TGTGCCAGCAGTCAGGGACAGGGTAGACAGCCCCAGCATTTT	CASSQGQGRQPQHF
14	TRBV10-1	.	.	TRBJ2-7	TGCGCCAGCAGTGAGAGCGGCCCTTCCTACGAGCAGTACTTC	CASSESGPSYEQYF
12	TRBV5-1	.	.	TRBJ1-2	TGCGCCAGCAGCTTGACGCGAAGTGGCTACACCTTC	CASSLTRSGYTF
15	TRBV6-5	.	.	TRBJ1-1	TGTGCCAGCAGTTACGAGATGCTCATGAACACTGAAGCTTTCTTT	CASSYEMLMNTEAFF
15	TRBV5-8	.	.	TRBJ2-3	TGTGCCAGCAGCTTGGATCTGCGGGACCGCGATACGCAGTATTTT	CASSLDLRDRDTQYF
16	TRBV19	.	TRBD1	TRBJ1-2	TGTGCCAGTAGTAAAATGACAGGGGGCGCAGGCTATGGCTACACCTTC	CASSKMTGGAGYGYTF
12	TRBV28	.	.	TRBJ2-7	TGTGCCAGCATGCAGGTAAACTACGAGCAGTACTTC	CASMQVNYEQYF
16	TRBV11-2	.	TRBD1	TRBJ1-4	TGTGCCAGCAGAACCGGGACAGAGGTCAATAATGAAAAACTGTTTTTT	CASRTGTEVNNEKLFF
17	TRBV5-4	once	TRBD2	TRBJ2-3	TGTGCCAGCAGCGACTCACTAGCGGGGGCGGGCACAGATACGCAGTATTTT	CASSDSLAGAGTDTQYF
15	TRBV10-3	once	TRBD2	TRBJ2-1	TGTGCCATCACCCAGGGACTAGCGGGAGGAGGTGAGCAGTTCTTC	CAITQGLAGGGEQFF
16	TRBV23-1	.	TRBD1	TRBJ1-2	TGCGCCACCTGTCGGCAGGGGGCGGGAGGGGACTATGGCTACACCTTC	CATCRQGAGGDYGYTF
14	TRBV6-1	.	.	TRBJ1-2	TGTGCCAGCAGTGAAAGTACTCCGTTCTATGGCTACACCTTC	CASSESTPFYGYTF